Given below is one T cell receptor beta chain in context. What it binds is not known. In the PCR, 60 Vbeta and 13 Jbeta primers were used. Assay used: immunoSEQ multiplex PCR; TCRdb lists only in-frame clones, some missing. The data contain approximately 150,000 clones, roughly 79% of them singletons. The data were taken from a study of cytomegalovirus exposure and HLA in healthy donors. Findings and limits, study-wide: Reportedly, a later analysis found an Asian-associated ancestry cluster had fewer N-insertions than the approximately 640-donor mean. Later analysis demonstrated an association between a missense DCLRE1C variant and TCR beta V- and J-gene trimming. Most subjects had HLA-A and HLA-B alleles reportedly predicted accurately by TCR beta sequences.

This CDR3 region has 15 residues. Trimming left V 5 bases short and J 0 bases short, with 13 bases between. Germline V gives CDR1 KGHSH, CDR2 LQKENI. The V call is TRBV18, the J call TRBJ1-1; D is perhaps TRBD1 (5 bases). The receptor's source is a woman aged 40 to 50 in good health and CMV-seronegative. Sequenced: PBMCs. CDR3 residues: CASSSTAFMNTEAFF. As DNA, the CDR3 is TGTGCCAGCTCATCGACAGCTTTCATGAACACTGAAGCTTTCTTT.